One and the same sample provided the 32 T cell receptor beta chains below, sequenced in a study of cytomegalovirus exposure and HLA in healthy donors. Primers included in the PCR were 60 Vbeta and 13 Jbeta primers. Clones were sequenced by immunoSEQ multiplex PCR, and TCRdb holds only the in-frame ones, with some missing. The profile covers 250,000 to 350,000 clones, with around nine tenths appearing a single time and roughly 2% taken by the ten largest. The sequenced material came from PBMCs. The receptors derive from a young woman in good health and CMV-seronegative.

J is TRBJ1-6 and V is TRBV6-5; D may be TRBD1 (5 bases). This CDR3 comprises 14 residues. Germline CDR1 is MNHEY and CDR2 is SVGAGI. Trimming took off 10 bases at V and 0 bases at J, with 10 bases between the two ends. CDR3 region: CATSGGSYNSPLHF. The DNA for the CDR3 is TGTGCCACGAGCGGGGGCTCCTATAATTCACCCCTCCACTTT.

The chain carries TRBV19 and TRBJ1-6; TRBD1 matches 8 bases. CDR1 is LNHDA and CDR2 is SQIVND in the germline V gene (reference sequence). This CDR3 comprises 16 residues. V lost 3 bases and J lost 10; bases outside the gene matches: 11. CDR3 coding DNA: TGTGCCAGTAGTATGCTTCCGGCAGGGGGCGGGTCACCCCTCCACTTT. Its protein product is CASSMLPAGGGSPLHF.

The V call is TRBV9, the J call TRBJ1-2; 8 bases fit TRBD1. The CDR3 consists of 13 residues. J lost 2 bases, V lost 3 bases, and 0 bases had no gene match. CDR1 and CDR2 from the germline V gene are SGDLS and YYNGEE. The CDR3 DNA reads TGTGCCAGCAGCGGGACAGGGAACTATGGCTACACCTTC. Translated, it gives CASSGTGNYGYTF.

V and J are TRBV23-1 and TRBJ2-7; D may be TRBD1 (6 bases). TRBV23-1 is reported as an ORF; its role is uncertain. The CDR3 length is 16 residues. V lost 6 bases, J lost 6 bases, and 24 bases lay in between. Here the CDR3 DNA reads TGCGCCAGCAGACCCGACAGGCACCTACCTTTCTGCGAGCAGTACTTC. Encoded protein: CASRPDRHLPFCEQYF.

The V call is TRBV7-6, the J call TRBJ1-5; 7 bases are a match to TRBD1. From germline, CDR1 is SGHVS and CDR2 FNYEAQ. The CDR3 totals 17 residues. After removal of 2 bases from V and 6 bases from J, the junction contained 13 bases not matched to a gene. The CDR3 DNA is TGTGCCAGCAGCTTAACGCCGAGGGGGCCGACTCGTCAGCCCCAGCATTTT. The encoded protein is CASSLTPRGPTRQPQHF. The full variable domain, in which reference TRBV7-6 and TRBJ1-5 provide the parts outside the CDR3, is GAGVSQSPRYKVTKRGQDVALRCDPISGHVSLYWYRQALGQGPEFLTYFNYEAQQDKSGLPNDRFSAERPEGSISTLTIQRTEQRDSAMYRCASSLTPRGPTRQPQHFGDGTRLSIL.

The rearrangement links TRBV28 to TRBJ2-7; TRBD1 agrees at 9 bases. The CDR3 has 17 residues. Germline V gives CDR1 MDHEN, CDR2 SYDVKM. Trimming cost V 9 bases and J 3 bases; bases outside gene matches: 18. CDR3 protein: CASPPGTGILGVYEQYF. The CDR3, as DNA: TGTGCCAGTCCCCCCGGGACAGGGATCTTGGGTGTCTACGAGCAGTACTTC.

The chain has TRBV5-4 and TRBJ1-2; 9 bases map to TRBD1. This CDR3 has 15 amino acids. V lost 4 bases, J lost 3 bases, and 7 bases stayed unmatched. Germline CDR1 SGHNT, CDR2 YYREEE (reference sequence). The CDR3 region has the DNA TGTGCCAGCAGCGGGACAGGGTTGTCCGACTATGGCTACACCTTC. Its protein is CASSGTGLSDYGYTF.

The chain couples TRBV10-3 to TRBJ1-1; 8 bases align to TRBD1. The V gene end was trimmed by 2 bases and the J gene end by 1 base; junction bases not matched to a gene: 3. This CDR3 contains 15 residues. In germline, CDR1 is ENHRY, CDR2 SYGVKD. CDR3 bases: TGTGCCATCAGTGAGCCTGGACAGGGGAACACTGAAGCTTTCTTT. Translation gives CAISEPGQGNTEAFF.

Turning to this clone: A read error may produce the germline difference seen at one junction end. The DNA for the CDR3 is TGTGCCAGCAGCTTAGCGGGGGAGCTGTTCTTC. Its translation: CASSLAGELFF. The rearrangement links TRBV11-2 to TRBJ2-1; possibly TRBD2 for D (6 bases). Germline CDR1 reads SGHAT; CDR2 reads FQNNGV. CDR3 length equals 11 residues.

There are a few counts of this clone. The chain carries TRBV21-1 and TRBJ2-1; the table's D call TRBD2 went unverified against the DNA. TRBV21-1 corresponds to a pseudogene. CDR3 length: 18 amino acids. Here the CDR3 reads CASSKASGGASSYNEQFF. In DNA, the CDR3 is TGTGCCAGCAGCAAAGCTAGCGGGGGGGCCTCGTCCTACAATGAGCAGTTCTTC.

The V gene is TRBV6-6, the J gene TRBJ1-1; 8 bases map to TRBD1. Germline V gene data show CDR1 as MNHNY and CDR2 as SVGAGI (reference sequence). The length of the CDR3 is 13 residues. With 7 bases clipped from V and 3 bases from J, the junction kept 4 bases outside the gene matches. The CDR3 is CASTPTGDTEAFF. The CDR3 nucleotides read TGTGCCAGCACCCCGACAGGGGACACTGAAGCTTTCTTT.

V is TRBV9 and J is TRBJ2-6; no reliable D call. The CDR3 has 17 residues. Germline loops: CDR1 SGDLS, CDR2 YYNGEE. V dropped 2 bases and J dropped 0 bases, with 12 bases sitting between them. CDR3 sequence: CASSVPTPLSGANVLTF. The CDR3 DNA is TGTGCCAGCAGCGTTCCTACTCCCCTCTCTGGGGCCAACGTCCTGACTTTC.

CDR3 sequence: CASSEDRFYYEQYF. CDR3 nucleotide sequence: TGTGCCAGCAGCGAGGACAGGTTCTATTACGAGCAGTACTTC. This chain links TRBV13 with TRBJ2-7, with 7 bases aligning to TRBD1. Germline V CDR1 and CDR2: PRHDT, FYEKMQ (reference sequence). The V gene end was trimmed by 5 bases and the J gene end by 4 bases; junction bases not matched to a gene: 8. The CDR3 is 14 residues long.

The CDR3 reads CASSYSNSADTDTQYF. The CDR3 region has the DNA TGTGCCAGCAGTTACTCGAATTCAGCGGACACAGATACGCAGTATTTT. This chain connects TRBV6-5 to TRBJ2-3; perhaps TRBD2 as D (5 bases). Deletions cut 0 bases from V and 2 bases from J, with 12 bases between. The CDR3 extends over 16 amino acids. From germline, CDR1 is MNHEY and CDR2 SVGAGI.

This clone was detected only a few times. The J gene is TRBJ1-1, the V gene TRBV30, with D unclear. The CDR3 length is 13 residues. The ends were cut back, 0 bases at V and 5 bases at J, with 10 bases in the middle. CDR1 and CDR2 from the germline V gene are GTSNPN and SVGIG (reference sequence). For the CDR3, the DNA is TGTGCCTGGAGTGTACCCCAGGCAACTGAAGCTTTCTTT. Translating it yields CAWSVPQATEAFF.

CDR3 residues: CAWSEGQGTFAEAFF. Here the CDR3 DNA reads TGTGCCTGGAGTGAAGGACAGGGTACGTTCGCTGAAGCTTTCTTT. The V and J genes are TRBV30 and TRBJ1-1; 8 bases match TRBD1. The J segment lost 6 bases and the V segment lost 1 base, leaving 10 bases of the junction unmatched. The CDR3 extends over 15 amino acids. The V gene's germline CDR1 is GTSNPN and CDR2 SVGIG (reference sequence).

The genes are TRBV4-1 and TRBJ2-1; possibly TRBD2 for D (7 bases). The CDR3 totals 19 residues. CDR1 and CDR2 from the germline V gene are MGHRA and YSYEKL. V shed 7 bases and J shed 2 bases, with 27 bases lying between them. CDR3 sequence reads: CASIQFPFLGGEAYNEQFF. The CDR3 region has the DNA TGCGCCAGCATCCAGTTCCCCTTTCTAGGGGGGGAGGCCTACAATGAGCAGTTCTTC.

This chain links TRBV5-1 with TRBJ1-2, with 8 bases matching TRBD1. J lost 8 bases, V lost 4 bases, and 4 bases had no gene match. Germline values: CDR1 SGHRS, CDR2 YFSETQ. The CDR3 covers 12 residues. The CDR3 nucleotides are TGCGCCAGCAGCATACAGGGGGTGGGCTACACCTTC. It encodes CASSIQGVGYTF. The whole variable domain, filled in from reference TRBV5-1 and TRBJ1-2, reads KAGVTQTPRYLIKTRGQQVTLSCSPISGHRSVSWYQQTPGQGLQFLFEYFSETQRNKGNFPGRFSGRQFSNSRSEMNVSTLELGDSALYLCASSIQGVGYTFGSGTRLTVV.

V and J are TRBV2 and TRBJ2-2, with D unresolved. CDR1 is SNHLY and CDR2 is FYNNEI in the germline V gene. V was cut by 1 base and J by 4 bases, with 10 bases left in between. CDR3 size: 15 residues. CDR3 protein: CASSEEYSGTGELFF. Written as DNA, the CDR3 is TGTGCCAGCAGTGAAGAGTATTCGGGCACCGGGGAGCTGTTTTTT.

The CDR3 is CAISESRQEAFF. CDR3 in DNA: TGTGCCATCAGTGAGTCTCGACAGGAAGCTTTCTTT. The V gene is TRBV10-3, the J gene TRBJ1-1; a possible D gene is TRBD1 (5 bases). The germline V gene encodes CDR1 ENHRY and CDR2 SYGVKD. This CDR3 is 12 amino acids long. V shed 0 bases and J shed 8 bases, with 7 bases lying between them.

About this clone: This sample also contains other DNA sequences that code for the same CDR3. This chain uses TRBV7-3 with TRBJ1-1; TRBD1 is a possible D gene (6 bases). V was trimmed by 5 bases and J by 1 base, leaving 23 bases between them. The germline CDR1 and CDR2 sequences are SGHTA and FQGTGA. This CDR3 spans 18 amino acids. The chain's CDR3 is CASSPGGGQGWRNTEAFF. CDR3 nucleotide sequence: TGTGCCAGCAGCCCCGGTGGGGGCCAGGGATGGAGGAACACTGAAGCTTTCTTT. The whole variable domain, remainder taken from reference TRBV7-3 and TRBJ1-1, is GAGVSQTPSNKVTEKGKYVELRCDPISGHTALYWYRQSLGQGPEFLIYFQGTGAADDSGLPNDRFFAVRPEGSVSTLKIQRTERGDSAVYLCASSPGGGQGWRNTEAFFGQGTRLTVV.

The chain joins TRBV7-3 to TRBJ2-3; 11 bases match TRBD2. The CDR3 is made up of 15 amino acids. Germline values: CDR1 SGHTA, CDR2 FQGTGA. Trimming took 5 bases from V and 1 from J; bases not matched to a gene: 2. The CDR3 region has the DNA TGTGCCAGCAGCGTAGCGGGGGGGGGCACAGATACGCAGTATTTT. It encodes CASSVAGGGTDTQYF.

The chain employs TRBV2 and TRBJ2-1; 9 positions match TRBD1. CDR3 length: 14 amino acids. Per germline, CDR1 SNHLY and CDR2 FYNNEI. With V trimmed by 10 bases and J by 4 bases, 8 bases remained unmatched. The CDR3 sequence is CAIEDRGEYNEQFF. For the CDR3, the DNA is TGTGCCATCGAGGACAGGGGCGAGTACAATGAGCAGTTCTTC.

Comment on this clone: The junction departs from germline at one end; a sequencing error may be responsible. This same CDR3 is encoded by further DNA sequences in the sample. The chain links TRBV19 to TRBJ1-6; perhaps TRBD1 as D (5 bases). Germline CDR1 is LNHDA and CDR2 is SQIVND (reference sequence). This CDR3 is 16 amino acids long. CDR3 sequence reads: CASMVQASSYNSPLHF. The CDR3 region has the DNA TGTGCCAGTATGGTACAGGCGAGCTCCTATAATTCCCCCCTCCACTTT. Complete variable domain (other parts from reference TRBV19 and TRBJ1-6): DGGITQSPKYLFRKEGQNVTLSCEQNLNHDAMYWYRQDPGQGLRLIYYSQIVNDFQKGDIAEGYSVSREKKESFPLTVTSAQKNPTAFYLCASMVQASSYNSPLHFGNGTRLTVT.

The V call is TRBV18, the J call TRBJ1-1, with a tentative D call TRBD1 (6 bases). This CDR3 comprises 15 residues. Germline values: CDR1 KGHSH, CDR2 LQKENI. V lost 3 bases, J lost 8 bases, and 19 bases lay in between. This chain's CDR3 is CASSPAVDRSLEAFF. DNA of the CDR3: TGTGCCAGCTCACCCGCGGTTGACAGGTCCCTCGAAGCTTTCTTT.

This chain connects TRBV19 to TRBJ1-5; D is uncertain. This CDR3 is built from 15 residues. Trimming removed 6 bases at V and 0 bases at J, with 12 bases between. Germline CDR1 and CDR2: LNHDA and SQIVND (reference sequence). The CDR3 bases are TGTGCCAGTAGAACAGAATATTATAGCAATCAGCCCCAGCATTTT. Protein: CASRTEYYSNQPQHF.

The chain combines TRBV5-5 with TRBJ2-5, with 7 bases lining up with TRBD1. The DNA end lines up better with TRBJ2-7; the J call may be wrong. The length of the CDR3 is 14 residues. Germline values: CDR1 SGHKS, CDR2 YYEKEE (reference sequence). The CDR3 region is CASSLGDSTYEQYF. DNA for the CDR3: TGTGCCAGCAGCTTGGGGGACAGCACCTACGAGCAGTACTTC.

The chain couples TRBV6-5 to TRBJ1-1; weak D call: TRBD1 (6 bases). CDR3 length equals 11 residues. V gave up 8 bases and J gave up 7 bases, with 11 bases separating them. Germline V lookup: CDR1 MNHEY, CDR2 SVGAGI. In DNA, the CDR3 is TGTGCCAGCCGGGACACGCGTGAAGCTTTCTTT. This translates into CASRDTREAFF.

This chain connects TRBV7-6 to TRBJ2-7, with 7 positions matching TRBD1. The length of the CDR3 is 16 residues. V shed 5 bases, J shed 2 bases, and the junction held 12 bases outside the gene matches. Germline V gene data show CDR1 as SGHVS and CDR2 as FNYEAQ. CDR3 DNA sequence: TGTGCCAGCAGCCCCGGAACTTCGGGACAGACCTACGAGCAGTACTTC. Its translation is CASSPGTSGQTYEQYF.

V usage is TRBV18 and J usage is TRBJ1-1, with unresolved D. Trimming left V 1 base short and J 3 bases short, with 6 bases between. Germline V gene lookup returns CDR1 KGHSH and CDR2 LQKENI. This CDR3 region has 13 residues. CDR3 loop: CASSPHPDTEAFF. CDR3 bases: TGTGCCAGCTCACCACACCCAGACACTGAAGCTTTCTTT.

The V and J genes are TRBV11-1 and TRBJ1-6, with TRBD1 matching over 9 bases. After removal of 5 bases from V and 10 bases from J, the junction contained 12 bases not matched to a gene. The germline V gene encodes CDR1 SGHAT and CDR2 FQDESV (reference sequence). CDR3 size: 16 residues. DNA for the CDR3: TGTGCCAGCAGCCCACATAGCCGGACAGGGGTGTCACCCCTCCACTTT. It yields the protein CASSPHSRTGVSPLHF.

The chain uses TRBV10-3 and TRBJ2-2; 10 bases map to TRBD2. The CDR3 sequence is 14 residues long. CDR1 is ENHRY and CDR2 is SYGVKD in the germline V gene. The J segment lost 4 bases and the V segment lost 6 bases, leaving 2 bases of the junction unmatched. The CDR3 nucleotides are TGTGCCATCAGGAGCGGGGGGGCCACCGGGGAGCTGTTTTTT. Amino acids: CAIRSGGATGELFF.